This TCR beta chain comes out of a study of Graves' ophthalmopathy and Graves' hyperthyroidism. This clonotype was seen many times. Its specificity is not known. Investigators amplified TCR beta CDR3 regions from RNA transcripts. First-round RT-PCR with HTBI primers preceded a second-round multiplex PCR. One entry per CDR3 protein, called by TCRdb with MiXCR from the multiplex PCR reads. The sample consists of roughly 400,000 distinct CDR3 sequences, approximately 15% of them appearing once. General observations from the study: Blood repertoires reportedly contained most expanded thyroid clonotypes above 0.001 frequency. Distinction of ophthalmopathy from stable hyperthyroidism by a 13-signature model reached 85% to 90% sensitivity and 75% to 84% specificity.

The V gene end was trimmed by 6 bases and the J gene end by 7 bases; junction bases not matched to a gene: 7. The CDR3 sequence is 15 residues long. No donor had other autoimmune disease, uncontrolled infection, pregnancy or lactation. It was on clinical symptoms, serum thyroxine, TRAb, thyroid ultrasound and orbital computed tomography that diagnosis relied. V is TRBV12-3 or TRBV12-4 and J is TRBJ2-1; 12 nucleotides line up with TRBD2. The sequence derives from a woman aged 18-30 years with stable Graves' hyperthyroidism. Specimen: peripheral blood. As DNA, the CDR3 is TGTGCCAGCAGCCCCGGACTAGCGGGGAGGAATGAGCAGTTCTTC. Its protein is CASSPGLAGRNEQFF.